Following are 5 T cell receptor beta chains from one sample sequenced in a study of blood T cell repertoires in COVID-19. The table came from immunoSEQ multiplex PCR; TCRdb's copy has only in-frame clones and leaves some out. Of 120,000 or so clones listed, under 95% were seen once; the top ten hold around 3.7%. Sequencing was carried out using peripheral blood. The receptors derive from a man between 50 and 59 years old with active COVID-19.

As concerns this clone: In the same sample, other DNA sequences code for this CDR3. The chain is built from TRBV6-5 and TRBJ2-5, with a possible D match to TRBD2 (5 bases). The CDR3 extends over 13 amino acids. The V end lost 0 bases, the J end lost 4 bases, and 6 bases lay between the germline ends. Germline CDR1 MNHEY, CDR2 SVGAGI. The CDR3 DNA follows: TGTGCCAGCAGTTACTCGGGGAGAGAGACCCAGTACTTC. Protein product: CASSYSGRETQYF.

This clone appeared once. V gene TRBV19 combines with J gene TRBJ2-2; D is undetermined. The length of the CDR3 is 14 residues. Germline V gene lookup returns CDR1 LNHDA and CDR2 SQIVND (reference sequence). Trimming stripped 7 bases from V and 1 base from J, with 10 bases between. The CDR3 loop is CASMFGLNTGELFF. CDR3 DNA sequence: TGTGCCAGTATGTTCGGTTTGAACACCGGGGAGCTGTTTTTT.

Here the CDR3 DNA reads TGTGCCAGCAGCTTAAGGTGGCAGGGGTCTTACACTGAAGCTTTCTTT. It specifies CASSLRWQGSYTEAFF. The V call is TRBV7-9, the J call TRBJ1-1, with D possibly TRBD1 on 6 matching bases. Germline CDR1 reads SEHNR; CDR2 reads FQNEAQ (reference sequence). The CDR3 runs to 16 residues. V was pared by 2 bases and J by 3 bases, with 16 bases between. Supplemented by reference TRBV7-9 and TRBJ1-1, the full variable domain reads DTGVSQNPRHKITKRGQNVTFRCDPISEHNRLYWYRQTLGQGPEFLTYFQNEAQLEKSRLLSDRFSAERPKGSFSTLEIQRTEQGDSAMYLCASSLRWQGSYTEAFFGQGTRLTVV.

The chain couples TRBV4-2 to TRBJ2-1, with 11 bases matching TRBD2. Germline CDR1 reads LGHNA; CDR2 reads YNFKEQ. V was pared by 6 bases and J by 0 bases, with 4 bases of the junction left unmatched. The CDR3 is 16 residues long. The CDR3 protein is CASRVAGGSSYNEQFF. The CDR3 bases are TGTGCCAGCAGAGTAGCGGGAGGGAGCTCCTACAATGAGCAGTTCTTC.

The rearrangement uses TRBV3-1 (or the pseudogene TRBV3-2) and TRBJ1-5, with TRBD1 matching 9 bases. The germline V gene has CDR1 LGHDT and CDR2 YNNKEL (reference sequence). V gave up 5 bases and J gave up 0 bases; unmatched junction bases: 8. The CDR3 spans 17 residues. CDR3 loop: CASSGGTGFYSNQPQHF. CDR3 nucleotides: TGTGCCAGCAGCGGTGGGACAGGGTTTTATAGCAATCAGCCCCAGCATTTT.